The 11 T cell receptor beta chains below were found in one sample sequenced in a study of blood T cell repertoires in COVID-19. Profiled with immunoSEQ multiplex PCR; TCRdb holds only in-frame clones, not every one. Here the sample spans a few hundred thousand clones, about 85% being singletons. Specimen: peripheral blood. The source of these receptors is a man aged 18 to 35 with active or convalescent COVID-19.

The chain uses TRBV5-1 and TRBJ2-2, with 9 bases fitting TRBD2. The CDR3 has 15 residues. Germline V gene lookup returns CDR1 SGHRS and CDR2 YFSETQ. Trimming removed 0 bases from V and 5 bases from J; junction bases left unmatched: 2. In DNA form, the CDR3 reads TGCGCCAGCAGCTTGGTAGCGGGAGCTACCGGGGAGCTGTTTTTT. Translated, it gives CASSLVAGATGELFF.

V is TRBV2 and J is TRBJ2-1; D is perhaps TRBD2 (7 bases). The V end was cut by 8 bases, the J end by 9 bases, with 11 bases between. The CDR3 is made up of 11 amino acids. Germline assignment: CDR1 SNHLY and CDR2 FYNNEI. This CDR3 is CASPRGGEQFF. The CDR3 nucleotides are TGTGCCAGCCCGAGGGGGGGTGAGCAGTTCTTC.

The chain joins TRBV7-9 to TRBJ2-2, with D possibly being TRBD1 (5 bases). Between the trimmed V and J ends, which lost 5 bases and 4 bases, there was a span of 14 bases. The CDR3 sequence is 15 residues long. The germline V gene encodes CDR1 SEHNR and CDR2 FQNEAQ (reference sequence). The CDR3 DNA reads TGTGCCAGCAGCCCGACAGAGCACCCCACCGGGGAGCTGTTTTTT. This gives the protein CASSPTEHPTGELFF.

The V gene is TRBV4-2, the J gene TRBJ2-3; 14 nucleotides agree with TRBD2. From germline, CDR1 is LGHNA and CDR2 YNFKEQ. V was clipped by 4 bases and J by 3 bases; unmatched bases: 6. The CDR3 has 17 residues. CDR3 sequence: CASSPRLAGGPTDTQYF. In DNA form, the CDR3 reads TGTGCCAGCAGCCCTCGACTAGCGGGAGGGCCTACAGATACGCAGTATTTT.

This clone was seen a single time. The V and J genes are TRBV28 and TRBJ1-2, with unresolved D. The germline CDR1 and CDR2 sequences are MDHEN and SYDVKM. The V end was cut by 1 base, the J end by 1 base, with 7 bases between. CDR3 length: 14 amino acids. In DNA form, the CDR3 reads TGTGCCAGCAGTTTATATCGGGGTAACTATGGCTACACCTTC. Translated: CASSLYRGNYGYTF.

The chain uses TRBV15 and TRBJ2-1; 7 bases map to TRBD2. In germline, CDR1 is LNHNV, CDR2 YYDKDF (reference sequence). This CDR3 has 16 residues. Losses at the gene ends were 0 bases for V and 2 bases for J; bases not matched to a gene: 4. CDR3 sequence (DNA): TGTGCCACCAGCAGAGAAGCGGGAACTGCCTACAATGAGCAGTTCTTC. Translating gives CATSREAGTAYNEQFF.

The rearrangement links TRBV2 to TRBJ1-2; 8 positions agree with TRBD1. This CDR3 is 16 amino acids long. Looked up from germline, CDR1 is SNHLY and CDR2 is FYNNEI. With V trimmed by 3 bases and J by 2 bases, 8 bases remained unmatched. CDR3 DNA: TGTGCCAGCAGTGAGACAGGGGCGACAATAAACTATGGCTACACCTTC. It encodes CASSETGATINYGYTF. The whole variable domain, remainder taken from reference TRBV2 and TRBJ1-2, is EPEVTQTPSHQVTQMGQEVILRCVPISNHLYFYWYRQILGQKVEFLVSFYNNEISEKSEIFDDQFSVERPDGSNFTLKIRSTKLEDSAMYFCASSETGATINYGYTFGSGTRLTVV.

The rearrangement uses TRBV4-3 and TRBJ1-1, with TRBD1 identical over 7 bases. V was clipped by 1 base and J by 4 bases; unmatched bases: 6. CDR1 and CDR2 from the germline V gene are LGHNA and YSLEER. The CDR3 runs 15 residues. The CDR3 bases are TGCGCCAGCAGCCAAGGGACAGGTCGGGGCACTGAAGCTTTCTTT. Amino acid sequence: CASSQGTGRGTEAFF.

This clone showed up just a few times. The rearrangement joins TRBV7-9 to TRBJ1-2; D not certain. CDR1 SEHNR and CDR2 FQNEAQ come from the germline V gene (reference sequence). CDR3 length: 15 residues. V was pared by 1 base and J by 1 base, with 10 bases between. The CDR3: CASSLVEAFNYGYTF. The CDR3 DNA reads as TGTGCCAGCAGCTTAGTCGAGGCCTTTAACTATGGCTACACCTTC.

This clone appeared once. The chain links TRBV28 to TRBJ2-3, with 7 bases that match TRBD2. After removal of 6 bases from V and 2 bases from J, the junction contained 2 bases not matched to a gene. Germline V gene sequence: CDR1 MDHEN, CDR2 SYDVKM. The CDR3 is made up of 13 amino acids. This CDR3 is CASRSGTTDTQYF. CDR3 DNA: TGTGCCAGCAGAAGCGGGACCACAGATACGCAGTATTTT.

The chain employs TRBV11-2 and TRBJ2-7; the D is unclear. Trimming removed 4 bases from V and 4 bases from J, with 8 bases in between. The germline V gene encodes CDR1 SGHAT and CDR2 FQNNGV. The CDR3 is 12 amino acids. The CDR3 nucleotides read TGTGCCAGCAGCTCCGGGTATTACGAGCAGTACTTC. Amino acid sequence: CASSSGYYEQYF.